These T cell receptor beta chains were read from a single sample in a study of T cells in localized non-small cell lung cancer. Sequencing was performed with immunoSEQ multiplex PCR; in TCRdb, only in-frame clones are kept and a portion is missing. The sample yields 53,000 or so clones, approximately 88% seen once. The sequencing used peripheral blood mononuclear cells, collected before any cancer treatment. These receptor sequences come from a man aged 40-75 years with stage III lung adenocarcinoma. CDR3s include the opening cysteine and the closing phenylalanine or tryptophan. D genes are given only for firm matches. Size values are once, few and many counts, or a class for expanded clones, and some rows have none.

>TRBJ2-5|TRBV5-6|.|.
CASSPGNSETQYF
TGTGCCAGCAGCCCCGGTAATTCGGAGACCCAGTACTTC
>TRBJ2-7|TRBV5-1|.|.
CASSPHESSYEQYF
TGCGCCAGCAGCCCCCACGAAAGCTCCTACGAGCAGTACTTC
>TRBJ2-1|TRBV7-6|.|TRBD1
CASSPPTGRGYNEQFF
TGTGCCAGCAGCCCTCCGACAGGGAGAGGGTACAATGAGCAGTTCTTC
>TRBJ2-3|TRBV9|.|TRBD2
CASSGDAGGGTDTQYF
TGTGCCAGCAGCGGGGACGCGGGGGGGGGCACAGATACGCAGTATTTT
>TRBJ2-7|TRBV6-6|.|.
CASSYREGEQYF
TGTGCCAGCAGTTACAGGGAAGGGGAGCAGTACTTC
>TRBJ2-7|TRBV6-1|.|TRBD1
CASSEWTGGFDEQYF
TGTGCCAGCAGTGAATGGACAGGGGGCTTCGACGAGCAGTACTTC
>TRBJ2-5|TRBV12-5|.|.
CASGLKELETQYF
TGTGCTAGTGGTTTGAAAGAGTTGGAGACCCAGTACTTC
>TRBJ1-5|TRBV19|once|.
CASSILSSGVGRQPQHF
TGTGCCAGTAGTATATTGAGTTCGGGGGTTGGGAGGCAGCCCCAGCATTTT
>TRBJ1-2|TRBV6-1|.|.
CASNPDSPAGYTF
TGTGCCAGTAACCCGGACAGCCCCGCGGGCTACACCTTC
>TRBJ1-2|TRBV7-9|.|.
CASSFGEGTYGYTF
TGTGCCAGCAGCTTTGGGGAGGGGACCTATGGCTACACCTTC
>TRBJ1-2|TRBV5-4|.|.
CASSLEEATAHGYTF
TGTGCCAGCAGCTTGGAAGAGGCCACCGCCCATGGCTACACCTTC
>TRBJ1-2|TRBV7-2|.|TRBD1
CASSLSSGGRGYTF
TGTGCCAGCAGCTTAAGTTCAGGGGGCCGTGGCTACACCTTC
>TRBJ2-2|TRBV5-6|.|.
CASSFRVGTGELFF
TGTGCCAGCAGCTTTAGGGTTGGCACCGGGGAGCTGTTTTTT
>TRBJ2-1|TRBV18|.|.
CASSPSSYNEQFF
TGTGCCAGCTCACCAAGCTCCTACAATGAGCAGTTCTTC
>TRBJ1-2|TRBV7-2|once|.
CASSSQHSGGYTF
TGTGCCAGCAGTTCGCAACACTCCGGCGGCTACACCTTC
>TRBJ2-3|TRBV9|.|.
CASSVVETGTDTQYF
TGTGCCAGCAGCGTAGTGGAGACAGGCACAGATACGCAGTATTTT
>TRBJ1-6|TRBV7-9|.|.
CASSVDTGISPLHF
TGTGCCAGCAGCGTTGACACGGGAATTTCACCCCTCCACTTT